This T cell receptor beta chain was found in a study of post-analysis software for immune sequencing data. For the study at large: Both relapsing-remitting and secondary progressive multiple sclerosis featured among the disease courses, as did progressive-relapsing multiple sclerosis.

Only a few counts were recorded for this clonotype. Its antigen is not identified. General study points: Controls showed lower frequencies than patients for roughly 5 TRBV segments, and TRBV5-6, TRBV5-1 and TRBV20-1 were among these.

Germline-derived CDR1 and CDR2 are SNHLY and FYNNEI. CDR3 length equals 15 residues. Trimming pared 7 bases from V and 0 bases from J, leaving 10 bases between. TCR beta libraries were prepared from cDNA with unique molecular identifiers. Each CDR3 protein is one row after TCRdb ran MiXCR on the PCR reads. The sample shows about 820,000 distinct CDR3 sequences, about 50% of them seen only once. The V and J genes are TRBV2 and TRBJ1-6; D is unclear. The sequencing sample was made of blood. This clonotype originated in a girl aged 5-17 years with multiple sclerosis. Here the CDR3 reads CASMWESSYNSPLHF. The CDR3 DNA sequence: TGTGCCAGCATGTGGGAAAGCTCCTATAATTCACCCCTCCACTTT.